The 16 T cell receptor beta chains reported below all come from one sample, sequenced in a study of T cell changes during pregnancy in multiple sclerosis. The data were produced by immunoSEQ multiplex PCR, yet TCRdb's version contains in-frame clones alone and is incomplete. In the table there are about 56,000 clones, around nine tenths of which are singletons. The sample consisted of peripheral blood, taken after pregnancy. These receptors were obtained from a female donor with multiple sclerosis, enrolled in a pregnancy study.

The rearrangement links TRBV7-2 to TRBJ2-1, with 7 bases aligning to TRBD2. CDR3 length: 15 residues. The V gene's germline CDR1 is SGHTA and CDR2 FQGNSA. The V and J ends lost 4 bases and 0 bases, in that order; junction bases with no gene match: 3. CDR3 sequence reads: CASSSLASSYNEQFF. In nucleotides, the CDR3 is TGTGCCAGCAGCTCACTAGCGTCCTCCTACAATGAGCAGTTCTTC.

J is TRBJ1-1 and V is TRBV18; D is ambiguous. The CDR3 runs 12 residues. In germline, CDR1 is KGHSH, CDR2 LQKENI. V lost 3 bases and J lost 8, with 10 bases in between. In DNA, the CDR3 is TGTGCCAGCTCACCCGAGCGGTCAGAAGCTTTCTTT. Its protein product is CASSPERSEAFF.

J is TRBJ2-7 and V is TRBV11-3; D gene unclear. The V and J ends lost 3 bases and 1 base respectively, with 7 bases between them. The CDR3 has 13 amino acids. The germline CDR1 and CDR2 sequences are SGHNT and YENEEA. The CDR3 DNA follows: TGTGCCAGCAGCTTCGGAGCGTCCTACGAGCAGTACTTC. Its translation: CASSFGASYEQYF.

Concerning this clone itself: One end of the junction varies from germline; a read error may be responsible. The chain recombines TRBV19 with TRBJ1-2; D is unclear. The germline V gene has CDR1 LNHDA and CDR2 SQIVND (reference sequence). The CDR3 runs 11 residues. CDR3 region: CASSMVLPIPF. As DNA, the CDR3 is TGTGCCAGTAGTATGGTACTCCCTATACCCTTC. The entire variable domain, with the rest obtained from reference TRBV19 and TRBJ1-2, is as follows: DGGITQSPKYLFRKEGQNVTLSCEQNLNHDAMYWYRQDPGQGLRLIYYSQIVNDFQKGDIAEGYSVSREKKESFPLTVTSAQKNPTAFYLCASSMVLPIPFGSGTRLTVV.

V usage is TRBV5-1 and J usage is TRBJ2-4; tentative D call: TRBD2 (5 bases). The V end lost 1 base, the J end lost 6 bases, and 8 bases lay between the germline ends. In germline, CDR1 is SGHRS, CDR2 YFSETQ. This CDR3 has 13 residues. In nucleotides, the CDR3 is TGCGCCAGCAGCTTGAGCGGCCCAAACATTCAGTACTTC. This translates into CASSLSGPNIQYF.

The V gene is TRBV6-1, the J gene TRBJ1-1; tentatively, D is TRBD1 (5 bases). This CDR3 comprises 13 residues. Trimming removed 6 bases from V and 6 bases from J, with 14 bases in between. Germline V gives CDR1 MNHNS, CDR2 SASEGT. The CDR3 region has the DNA TGTGCCAGCAGCGTTCAAAGGGGCGCTGAAGCTTTCTTT. This encodes CASSVQRGAEAFF.

The chain links TRBV5-1 to TRBJ1-2; maybe TRBD1 (6 bases). The CDR3 length is 13 residues. The germline V gene has CDR1 SGHRS and CDR2 YFSETQ. V lost 3 bases and J lost 8, with 14 bases in between. CDR3 nucleotide sequence: TGCGCCAGCAGCTCCCAGGGGTTGGGAGGCTACACCTTC. Translating gives CASSSQGLGGYTF.

The gene calls are TRBV10-3 and TRBJ1-1; possible D gene TRBD1, 5 bases. With 0 bases removed from V and 4 bases from J, the gap between germline ends came to 12 bases. The CDR3 extends over 15 amino acids. Per germline, CDR1 ENHRY and CDR2 SYGVKD. Written as DNA, the CDR3 is TGTGCCATCAGTGAGTCCGGCTTCGGGGGCACTGAAGCTTTCTTT. It codes for CAISESGFGGTEAFF.

CDR3: CASSATWARGFNEQFF. In nucleotides, the CDR3 is TGTGCCAGCAGTGCTACCTGGGCCCGGGGGTTCAATGAGCAGTTCTTC. The rearrangement uses TRBV28 and TRBJ2-1, with D maybe TRBD2 (6 bases). Germline CDR1 is MDHEN and CDR2 is SYDVKM. V lost 5 bases, J lost 6 bases, and 20 bases lay in between. This CDR3 has 16 residues.

The genes are TRBV27 and TRBJ2-3, with 9 bases aligning to TRBD1. V lost 9 bases, J lost 5 bases, and 6 bases stayed unmatched. The germline gives CDR1 MNHEY, CDR2 SMNVEV (reference sequence). This CDR3 contains 13 residues. In nucleotides, the CDR3 is TGTGCCAGTACAGGGGGCTGGGGAGATACGCAGTATTTT. This encodes CASTGGWGDTQYF.

The CDR3 spells CASSGWTGGLYGYTF. The CDR3 nucleotides are TGTGCCAGTAGTGGATGGACAGGGGGCTTGTATGGCTACACCTTC. This sequence joins TRBV19 and TRBJ1-2, with 11 bases fitting TRBD1. J was trimmed by 5 bases and V by 5 bases; bases with no gene match: 7. The CDR3 loop spans 15 amino acids. Germline V gene lookup returns CDR1 LNHDA and CDR2 SQIVND (reference sequence).

The chain couples TRBV2 to TRBJ2-7, with unresolved D. CDR3 length: 12 amino acids. Germline V gene sequence: CDR1 SNHLY, CDR2 FYNNEI. V lost 10 bases and J lost 0, with 10 bases in between. CDR3 amino acids: CAILGNSYEQYF. CDR3 coding DNA: TGTGCCATCCTAGGTAACTCCTACGAGCAGTACTTC.

The chain combines TRBV10-3 with TRBJ1-2; D is perhaps TRBD1 (5 bases). Deletions cut 2 bases from V and 0 bases from J, with 10 bases between. Germline V gene data show CDR1 as ENHRY and CDR2 as SYGVKD. The CDR3 runs to 15 residues. The CDR3 loop is CAISEVRGTNYGYTF. CDR3 nucleotides: TGTGCCATCAGTGAGGTCCGGGGGACTAACTATGGCTACACCTTC.

V usage is TRBV5-1 and J usage is TRBJ2-2; TRBD2 is a possible D gene (5 bases). There are 15 residues in the CDR3. Per germline, CDR1 SGHRS and CDR2 YFSETQ. V shed 4 bases and J shed 7 bases, with 17 bases lying between them. CDR3 in DNA: TGCGCCAGCAGCCTAGACTCTCACGGGATCGGGGAGCTGTTTTTT. It codes for CASSLDSHGIGELFF.

The chain has TRBV19 and TRBJ1-2; 7 bases are a match to TRBD1. The J segment lost 4 bases and the V segment lost 3 bases, leaving 11 bases of the junction unmatched. The CDR3 length is 16 residues. The germline CDR1 and CDR2 sequences are LNHDA and SQIVND (reference sequence). CDR3 nucleotide sequence: TGTGCCAGTAGTATCTTTTCCGGACAGGTCTTCTATGGCTACACCTTC. Its protein product is CASSIFSGQVFYGYTF.

The gene calls are TRBV7-8 and TRBJ1-2, with 9 positions matching TRBD1. From germline, CDR1 is SGHVS and CDR2 FQNEAQ. V trimming: 5 bases; J trimming: 9 bases; junction bases outside the gene matches: 10. The CDR3 runs 14 residues. The CDR3 spells CASSPRDRVLRYTF. As DNA, the CDR3 is TGTGCCAGCAGCCCACGGGACAGGGTCCTTCGCTACACCTTC.